Below, 11 T cell receptor beta chains from the same sample are listed, as sequenced in a study of human T cells and chemical hapten exposure. In TCRdb, the RACE reads were re-called with MiXCR into one record per CDR3 protein. This sample has 380,000 or so distinct CDR3 sequences, with more than 4.5% found just once. Specified time point: patch test 1, 2 weeks after DPC sensitization. Treatment reported: therapeutic diphenylcyclopropenone sensitization with weekly scalp DPC. The starting material was whole blood, obtained in connection with sensitization to the hapten diphenylcyclopropenone (DPC). The origin of the receptors is a woman between 50 and 59 years old with alopecia areata. Some clones in this sample may be carry-over from other donors' samples.

At least ten counts were recorded for this clonotype. The chain recombines TRBV6-2 or TRBV6-3 with TRBJ1-1; 7 nucleotides line up with TRBD1. Germline CDR1 and CDR2: MNHEY and SVGEGT. CDR3 length equals 15 residues. V was pared by 2 bases and J by 7 bases, with 10 bases of the junction left unmatched. The CDR3 sequence: CASSYGTELGLEAFF. Here the CDR3 DNA reads TGTGCCAGCAGTTACGGGACAGAGCTGGGCCTTGAAGCTTTCTTT.

This clonotype has more than one count but fewer than ten. The chain has TRBV5-6 and TRBJ2-3, with 7 bases matching TRBD2. Trimming at V came to 4 bases and at J to 2 bases, leaving 7 bases not matched to a gene. The CDR3 extends over 15 amino acids. CDR1 and CDR2 from the germline V gene are SGHDT and YYEEEE. CDR3 nucleotide sequence: TGTGCCAGCAGCGCTGCGCGGGGGAACACAGATACGCAGTATTTT. This translates into CASSAARGNTDTQYF.

Ten or more counts support this clonotype. This chain links TRBV12-3 or TRBV12-4 with TRBJ1-5, with D possibly being TRBD1 (6 bases). V shed 7 bases and J shed 7 bases, with 14 bases lying between them. The length of the CDR3 is 13 residues. CDR3 amino acids: CASTLRGAQPQHF. The DNA for the CDR3 is TGTGCCAGCACCCTAAGGGGGGCCCAGCCCCAGCATTTT.

In its sample, this clonotype was seen many times. V and J are TRBV12-3 or TRBV12-4 and TRBJ2-7; TRBD1 or TRBD2 may be the D gene (5 bases each). The V gene lost 5 bases and the J gene lost 6 bases, with 17 bases spanning the gap. The CDR3 runs to 14 residues. The CDR3 coding sequence is TGTGCCAGCAGTGGGACCGCCGGTTCGTCCGAGCAGTACTTC. Protein sequence: CASSGTAGSSEQYF.

There are many counts of this clonotype. The V call is TRBV6-5, the J call TRBJ2-3; TRBD1 aligns across 7 bases. The germline CDR1 and CDR2 sequences are MNHEY and SVGAGI. V was pared by 4 bases and J by 1 base, with 5 bases of the junction left unmatched. CDR3 length equals 15 residues. CDR3 sequence: CASSSAGGGTDTQYF. DNA of the CDR3: TGTGCCAGCAGTTCCGCAGGGGGTGGCACAGATACGCAGTATTTT.

The CDR3 loop is CASSLYPRTVSYEQYF. CDR3 in DNA: TGTGCCAGCAGCCTCTACCCTCGGACCGTCTCCTACGAGCAGTACTTC. The rearrangement joins TRBV6-2 or TRBV6-3 to TRBJ2-7; no clear D gene. The CDR3 consists of 16 residues. Germline V gene data show CDR1 as MNHEY and CDR2 as SVGEGT. V was pared by 6 bases and J by 0 bases, with 18 bases between.

The rearrangement joins TRBV20-1 to TRBJ2-1; TRBD2 matches 10 bases. V lost 0 bases to trimming and J lost 8 bases; unmatched junction nucleotides: 7. The CDR3 runs to 15 residues. Germline loops: CDR1 DFQATT, CDR2 SNEGSKA (reference sequence). The DNA for the CDR3 is TGCAGTGCTAGAGACCTAGCGGGAGTGTTAGATGAGCAGTTCTTC. Protein sequence: CSARDLAGVLDEQFF.

This clonotype was seen a few times. The gene calls are TRBV6-5 and TRBJ1-2; perhaps TRBD1 as D (5 bases). Trimming removed 7 bases at V and 1 base at J, with 13 bases between. Germline CDR1 MNHEY, CDR2 SVGAGI. The CDR3 length is 14 residues. This chain's CDR3 is CASKTAQDNYGYTF. CDR3 nucleotides: TGTGCCAGCAAGACAGCCCAAGATAACTATGGCTACACCTTC.

This clonotype has a count of ten or more. The chain uses TRBV12-3 or TRBV12-4 and TRBJ2-5, with 7 positions matching TRBD2. Trimming removed 3 bases from V and 4 bases from J; junction bases left unmatched: 2. The length of the CDR3 is 13 residues. DNA for the CDR3: TGTGCCAGCAGTTTCAGGGAGGGAGAGACCCAGTACTTC. Protein sequence: CASSFREGETQYF.

CDR3 in amino acids: CSARDPRGEVYEQYF. CDR3 sequence (DNA): TGCAGTGCTAGAGATCCCCGGGGAGAAGTCTACGAGCAGTACTTC. The chain links TRBV20-1 to TRBJ2-7, with TRBD2 as a possible D gene (5 bases). Germline lookup yields CDR1 DFQATT and CDR2 SNEGSKA (reference sequence). The CDR3 consists of 15 residues. V was trimmed by 0 bases and J by 3 bases, leaving 15 bases between them.

This clonotype was detected a few times. This sequence joins TRBV6-2 or TRBV6-3 and TRBJ1-1; D not certain. V lost 7 bases, J lost 8 bases, and 14 bases lay in between. The CDR3 consists of 12 residues. Germline V gives CDR1 MNHEY, CDR2 SVGEGT. The CDR3 DNA sequence: TGTGCCAGCATGAGACCCGGCGGGGAAGCTTTCTTT. Its translation is CASMRPGGEAFF.